This is a list of T cell receptor beta chains from one sample in a study of shared clonotypes between healthy human individuals. Clones were read by immunoSEQ multiplex PCR, and TCRdb kept only the in-frame ones, dropping some. The data contain some 2.3 million clones, 90% to 95% of them singletons. Sequencing was performed on naive CD4+ T cells from PBMCs. Every receptor here comes from a man between 18 and 29 years old in good health. Some clones in this sample may be carry-over from other donors' samples. CDR3s leave out the opening cysteine and the closing phenylalanine or tryptophan.

CDR3 length	V gene	J gene	CDR3 protein
14	TRBV7-2	TRBJ2-2	ASSLFRGMDTGELF
13	TRBV29-1	TRBJ2-5	SVDSYTGPRETQY
13	TRBV10-3	TRBJ1-3	AISQNQGGGNTIY
16	TRBV21-1	TRBJ1-2	ASSTTGQGAICVYGYT
12	TRBV18	TRBJ2-5	ASSQDQGWETQY
11	TRBV28	TRBJ1-2	ASSFPGGAGYT
13	TRBV28	TRBJ2-7	ASSTSSGFSYEQY
17	TRBV11-2	TRBJ2-1	ASSLVGPDGTSDYNEQF
13	TRBV6-5	TRBJ1-1	ASSRLGQGGTEAF
16	TRBV28	TRBJ2-2	ASSLWTGGPYDTGELF
13	TRBV5-1	TRBJ2-7	ASSFQVGLLDEQY
10	TRBV7-2	TRBJ1-1	ASSLQGAGAF
14	TRBV7-9	TRBJ1-6	ASSLRGTRGRSPLH
13	TRBV28	TRBJ1-5	ASSLRHVADQPQH
12	TRBV5-1	TRBJ2-7	ASSSSSGRYEQY
13	TRBV5-1	TRBJ2-7	ASSIGTSGSYEQY
13	TRBV7-9	TRBJ2-5	ASSLARSSGAVQY
13	TRBV28	TRBJ2-5	ASSWADGVSETQY
10	TRBV7-9	TRBJ2-2	ASRRVNGELF
12	TRBV28	TRBJ2-7	ASSFLAGLREQY
13	TRBV7-2	TRBJ2-5	ASSLGVTGEETQY
13	TRBV19	TRBJ2-7	ASRRGTGNIYEQY
9	TRBV6-5	TRBJ2-3	ASTAADTQY
14	TRBV6-6	TRBJ1-2	ASRLGTGGSQGGYT
14	TRBV10-3	TRBJ2-7	ATQGTSGSIRGEQY
13	TRBV4-1	TRBJ2-2	ASSQITGGAGELF
10	TRBV2	TRBJ2-7	ASSYSTSGMY
17	TRBV19	TRBJ2-6	ASKSQGVAGESGANVLT
17	TRBV4-2	TRBJ1-6	ASSRDRDRVSYIGSPLH
16	TRBV28	TRBJ1-2	ASSLYGTDGRTYYGYT
9	TRBV7-2	TRBJ2-1	ASRRYNEQF
16	TRBV4-3	TRBJ2-7	ASSQEVPFSGRAYEQY
13	TRBV5-1	TRBJ1-3	ASSPRQGEGNTIY
13	TRBV28	TRBJ2-7	ASSFPSGSSYEQY
12	TRBV4-1	TRBJ1-1	ASSQVTRVTEAF
13	TRBV28	TRBJ1-4	ASSPPPDGNEKLF
12	TRBV25-1	TRBJ2-3	ASSLAGGRDTQY
14	TRBV6-5	TRBJ1-1	ASSYSKTVMNTEAF
12	TRBV30	TRBJ1-3	AWSRGGTGNTIY
12	TRBV7-3	TRBJ1-1	ASSLSVREGQAF
13	TRBV28	TRBJ1-6	ASLWGQGAYSPLH
11	TRBV7-9	TRBJ2-2	ASSKEGPGELF
14	TRBV5-5	TRBJ2-5	ASSSPLRQGQETQY
11	TRBV27	TRBJ1-1	ASSVRVFGEAF
13	TRBV10-3	TRBJ2-1	AISEWRALYNEQF
13	TRBV28	TRBJ1-4	ASSPWTGDLQKLF
10	TRBV7-9	TRBJ2-7	ASSRDILEQY
12	TRBV29-1	TRBJ1-3	SVGAGGTGNTIY